This TCR beta chain was observed in a study of T cell repertoires in cytomegalovirus infection. General study findings and limits: Dominating the ex vivo response were TCR beta clonotypes that were CMV-specific and HLA-C-restricted.

This clonotype was seen only a few times. Its target is unknown. In TCRdb, the reads were re-called with MiXCR into one record per CDR3 protein. Among approximately 120,000 distinct CDR3 sequences, about 30% were seen once, and the ten largest hold about 81%. This TCR was recovered from a human donor in good health (CMV status not recorded). Some clones in this sample may be carry-over from other donors' samples. The sample consisted of CD8+ T cells from cultured PBMCs, taken from culture after CMV antigen stimulation.

The CDR3 loop is CASSQVTSGGWDEQFF. CDR3 in DNA: TGTGCCAGCAGCCAAGTCACTAGCGGGGGTTGGGATGAGCAGTTCTTC. The rearrangement uses TRBV3-1 and TRBJ2-1; 11 bases are a match to TRBD2. V dropped 1 base and J dropped 8; count of bases not matched to a gene: 7. CDR1 is LGHDT, CDR2 YNNKEL, per germline (reference sequence). The CDR3 consists of 16 residues.